A selection of T cell receptor beta chains follows, all from one sample in a study of graft-versus-host responses after intestinal transplantation. Sequencing used immunoSEQ multiplex PCR; TCRdb keeps in-frame clones, though not all of them. The sample lists 75,000 to 100,000 clones; around 90% were seen once. Sequences were derived from PBMCs, sampled roughly 410 days after intestinal transplant. These receptors were obtained from a human patient who received an intestinal transplant, so some T cells may come from the graft donor. Both conserved end residues are part of each CDR3. A D gene is named only where the DNA matches it firmly. Not all rows give a size; the values are once, few, many and, for expanded clones, a class.

v_gene,d_gene,j_gene,abundance,CDR3aa,CDR3nt
TRBV6-1,.,TRBJ1-5,.,CASSKTNQPQHF,TGTGCCAGCAGTAAAACGAATCAGCCCCAGCATTTT
TRBV18,TRBD2,TRBJ2-5,.,CASSPFSGGAAETQYF,TGTGCCAGCTCACCATTTAGCGGGGGGGCCGCTGAGACCCAGTACTTC
TRBV5-6,.,TRBJ1-5,.,CASSHRGSNQPQHF,TGTGCCAGCAGCCACCGAGGGTCCAATCAGCCCCAGCATTTT
TRBV15,.,TRBJ2-3,.,CATSRDRTPDTQYF,TGTGCCACCAGCAGAGATCGTACTCCAGATACGCAGTATTTT
TRBV7-2,.,TRBJ1-5,.,CASSYDPGNQPQHF,TGTGCCAGCAGCTATGACCCAGGCAATCAGCCCCAGCATTTT
TRBV15,.,TRBJ2-7,.,CATSRDVRYEQYF,TGTGCCACCAGCAGAGATGTTCGGTACGAGCAGTACTTC
TRBV2,.,TRBJ2-4,.,CASSEVDGQKNIQYF,TGTGCCAGCAGTGAAGTAGACGGACAGAAAAACATTCAGTACTTC
TRBV7-9,.,TRBJ2-7,.,CASSLALRDYEQYF,TGTGCCAGCAGCTTAGCCTTGCGCGACTACGAGCAGTACTTC
TRBV28,TRBD2,TRBJ2-7,.,CASSLGGLHEQYF,TGTGCCAGCAGTTTGGGAGGGCTCCACGAGCAGTACTTC
TRBV7-2,TRBD1,TRBJ1-1,.,CASSSRTGNTEAFF,TGTGCCAGCAGCTCTCGGACAGGGAACACTGAAGCTTTCTTT
TRBV10-3,.,TRBJ2-2,.,CAISERAMGGELFF,TGTGCCATCAGTGAGCGGGCGATGGGCGGGGAGCTGTTTTTT
TRBV7-6,TRBD1,TRBJ1-6,.,CASSLGYRGRFNSPLHF,TGTGCCAGCAGCTTAGGCTACAGGGGGCGTTTTAATTCACCCCTCCACTTT
TRBV19,TRBD2,TRBJ2-1,.,CASRWGGPQVPNEQFF,TGTGCCAGCCGTTGGGGGGGTCCTCAGGTCCCCAATGAGCAGTTCTTC
TRBV18,.,TRBJ1-4,.,CASSKRDTDATNEKLFF,TGTGCCAGCTCGAAACGTGACACAGATGCAACTAATGAAAAACTGTTTTTT
TRBV5-6,.,TRBJ1-1,few,CASSLGGYEAFF,TGTGCCAGCAGCTTGGGGGGTTATGAAGCTTTCTTT
TRBV5-8,.,TRBJ2-1,.,CASSSANNEQFF,TGTGCCAGCAGCTCCGCGAACAATGAGCAGTTCTTC
TRBV15,.,TRBJ2-5,.,CATSRDPGTTKETQYF,TGTGCCACCAGCAGAGATCCTGGGACAACCAAAGAGACCCAGTACTTC
TRBV6-1,.,TRBJ2-1,.,CASSEVNRPPHNEQFF,TGTGCCAGCAGTGAGGTAAACCGCCCACCCCACAATGAGCAGTTCTTC
TRBV19,TRBD1,TRBJ2-2,.,CASSIPGTGTGELFF,TGTGCCAGTAGTATCCCCGGGACAGGGACCGGGGAGCTGTTTTTT
TRBV14,TRBD1,TRBJ1-2,.,CASSQTQQGMANYGYTF,TGTGCCAGCAGCCAAACGCAACAGGGGATGGCTAACTATGGCTACACCTTC
TRBV6-5,.,TRBJ2-7,once,CASSYGVPGLSYEQYF,TGTGCCAGCAGTTACGGGGTGCCAGGGTTGTCCTACGAGCAGTACTTC
TRBV1,.,TRBJ1-4,.,CTSSQERDPTNEKLFF,TGCACCAGCAGCCAAGAGAGGGATCCAACTAATGAAAAACTGTTTTTT
TRBV21-1,.,TRBJ2-7,.,CASSKVVTLGSYEQYF,TGTGCCAGCAGCAAAGTAGTCACCCTGGGGTCCTACGAGCAGTACTTC
TRBV29-1,.,TRBJ1-1,.,CSVEGGTTPEAFF,TGCAGCGTTGAGGGGGGCACGACCCCCGAAGCTTTCTTT
TRBV10-3,.,TRBJ2-2,.,CAISESSRAGASGELFF,TGTGCCATCAGTGAGTCTTCCCGGGCAGGGGCCTCCGGGGAGCTGTTTTTT
TRBV2,.,TRBJ2-7,.,CASSEYPESSYEQYF,TGTGCCAGCAGTGAATACCCAGAGAGCTCCTACGAGCAGTACTTC
TRBV5-4,.,TRBJ1-1,.,CASSLAGPTEAFF,TGTGCCAGCAGCTTGGCAGGACCCACTGAGGCTTTCTTT
TRBV18,.,TRBJ2-7,.,CASSPDRAYEQYF,TGTGCCAGCTCACCGGACAGAGCCTACGAGCAGTACTTC
TRBV23-1,TRBD1,TRBJ2-2,.,CASSQLDRGRYIRTGELFF,TGCGCCAGCAGTCAACTGGACAGGGGAAGGTATATTCGCACCGGGGAGCTGTTTTTT
TRBV5-1,TRBD1,TRBJ1-1,.,CASRTGTGARNTEAFF,TGCGCCAGCAGAACCGGGACAGGGGCTCGGAACACTGAAGCTTTCTTT
TRBV19,.,TRBJ1-3,.,CASSLLELSGNTIYF,TGTGCCAGTAGTCTTCTCGAGCTCTCCGGAAACACCATATATTTT